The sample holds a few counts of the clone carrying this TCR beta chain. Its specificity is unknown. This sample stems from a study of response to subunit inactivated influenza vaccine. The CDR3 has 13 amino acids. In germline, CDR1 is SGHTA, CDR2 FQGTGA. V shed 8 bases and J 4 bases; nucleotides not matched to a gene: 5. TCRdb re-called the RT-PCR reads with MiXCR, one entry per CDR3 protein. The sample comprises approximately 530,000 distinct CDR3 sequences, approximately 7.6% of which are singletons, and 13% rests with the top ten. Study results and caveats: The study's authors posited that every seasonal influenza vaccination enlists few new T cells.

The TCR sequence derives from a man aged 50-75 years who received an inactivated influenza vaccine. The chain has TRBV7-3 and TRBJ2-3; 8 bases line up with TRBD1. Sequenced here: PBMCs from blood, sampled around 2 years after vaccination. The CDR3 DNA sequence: TGTGCCAGCGGACAGGGAAGGGCAGATACGCAGTATTTT. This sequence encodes CASGQGRADTQYF.